Below, 22 T cell receptor beta chains from the same sample are listed, as sequenced in a study of CD8+ T cells in alopecia areata. Extracted RNA was reverse transcribed into cDNA, the sequencing template. Method: immunoSEQ multiplex PCR; TCRdb's copy keeps in-frame clones and lacks some. The sample has 90,000 to 130,000 clones, none seen only once. The sequenced material came from lesional skin. All receptors come from a C3H/HeJ mouse with alopecia areata. The strain's MHC: H2-k.

On this clone: The germline and genes are mouse ones. With the read ending 4 residues before the CDR3 end, the germline J gene is used to fill in that end. This chain links TRBV31 with TRBJ1-2; TRBD1 matches at 10 bases. Germline V gene data show CDR1 as GKSSPN and CDR2 as SITVG. V lost 1 base to trimming and J lost 3 bases; unmatched junction nucleotides: 2. CDR3 length: 14 amino acids. The DNA read from the CDR3 is TGTGCCTGGAGTCCCGGGACAGGGGACTCC. The encoded protein is CAWSPGTGDS. The full CDR3 reads CAWSPGTGDSDYTF.

A note on this clone: Germline and genes: mouse. The CDR3 end is not reached by the read, which stops 4 residues before it; the germline J gene fills it in. The J gene is TRBJ2-7, the V gene TRBV17, with 11 nucleotides matching TRBD2. This CDR3 is 15 amino acids long. Looked up from germline, CDR1 is MNHDT and CDR2 is YYDKIL. The CDR3 is CASSRSGLGGYEQYF. The CDR3 DNA, read in part, is TGTGCTAGCAGTAGATCCGGACTGGGGGGTTAT.

On this clone itself: Mouse gene names apply. The read finishes 4 residues shy of the CDR3 end, and the germline J gene is used to complete it. The genes are TRBV1 and TRBJ2-1; no clear D. Trimming shortened V by 0 bases and J by 0 bases, and 12 bases separated the two germline ends. CDR1 and CDR2 from the germline V gene are NSQYPW and LRSPGD (reference sequence). This CDR3 region has 17 residues. This chain's CDR3 is CTCSADSFLDNYAEQFF. Partial CDR3 DNA: TGCACCTGCAGTGCAGATTCTTTTCTGGATAACTATGCT.

This clone was seen a handful of times. Gene names refer to mouse genes. Read sequence stops 4 residues before the CDR3 end, and the germline J gene provides the missing end. This sequence joins TRBV31 and TRBJ2-1; 9 bases line up with TRBD2. Losses at the gene ends were 2 bases for V and 1 base for J; bases not matched to a gene: 3. The CDR3 runs to 15 residues. Per the germline V gene, CDR1 is GKSSPN and CDR2 is SITVG. CDR3 protein: CAWSGTGGNYAEQFF. The part of the CDR3 DNA that was read is TGTGCCTGGAGTGGTACTGGGGGGAACTATGCT.

This clone occurred a few times. Genes here carry mouse names. The read is 4 residues too short to cover the CDR3 end, so that end is filled in from the germline J gene. The sample has other DNA sequences that encode this CDR3 too. This chain connects TRBV13-3 to TRBJ2-5; 10 bases fit TRBD2. The CDR3 covers 15 residues. From germline, CDR1 is NNHDY and CDR2 SYVADS. CDR3 bases read: TGTGCCAGCAGTGATTCTGGGGGGGCGCGGGAC. Translated, it gives CASSDSGGARD. The CDR3, in full, reads CASSDSGGARDTQYF.

This clone occurred a few times. TCRdb's protein and the translated DNA diverge at residue 11; the protein reported here is the translation of the DNA. Gene names denote mouse genes. The read comes to an end 3 residues before the CDR3 does, leaving the germline J gene to fill in the end. The chain carries TRBV19 and TRBJ1-6, with D possibly TRBD1 on 5 matching bases. TRBJ1-6 is treated as an ORF (open reading frame) with a function not yet certain. The CDR3 extends over 14 amino acids. The germline CDR1 and CDR2 sequences are FNHDT and SITEND (reference sequence). Deletions cut 6 bases from V and 6 bases from J, with 13 bases between. The CDR3 sequence: CASTSQGGNSPLYF. Partial CDR3 DNA: TGTGCCAGCACCAGCCAGGGAGGTAATTCGCCC.

On this clone itself: Mouse gene names apply. With the read ending 4 residues before the CDR3 end, the germline J gene is used to fill in that end. The V call is TRBV1, the J call TRBJ2-3; D is unclear. CDR3 length equals 14 residues. V lost 1 base and J lost 0, with 5 bases in between. The V gene's germline CDR1 is NSQYPW and CDR2 LRSPGD (reference sequence). The CDR3 region is CTCSAVQSAETLYF. The sequenced CDR3 bases are TGCACCTGCAGTGCAGTCCAGAGTGCAGAA.

Notes on this clone: Gene names follow the mouse nomenclature. The read ends 4 residues early relative to the CDR3; the germline J gene fills the gap. V gene TRBV17 combines with J gene TRBJ2-7, with 10 bases matching TRBD1. Looked up from germline, CDR1 is MNHDT and CDR2 is YYDKIL. There are 15 residues in the CDR3. CDR3 DNA (partial): TGTGCTAGCAGTAGAGATATGGGACAGGGGTAT. Protein product: CASSRDMGQGY. The whole CDR3 protein is CASSRDMGQGYEQYF.

Remarks on this clone: The listed genes are named as in mouse. Read coverage stops 4 residues before the CDR3 terminus; the germline J gene supplies the remainder. V usage is TRBV13-3 and J usage is TRBJ1-2; TRBD1 agrees at 8 bases. CDR3 length equals 14 residues. V dropped 4 bases and J dropped 3; count of bases not matched to a gene: 5. Germline lookup yields CDR1 NNHDY and CDR2 SYVADS. The CDR3 sequence: CASSRTGLDSDYTF. Incomplete CDR3 DNA: TGTGCCAGCAGTCGGACAGGGTTGGACTCC.

Concerning this clone itself: Mouse gene names apply. The CDR3 region is CASGENWGGNQDTQYF. The covered CDR3 bases are TGTGCCAGCGGTGAGAACTGGGGGGGCAACCAAGAC. The chain joins TRBV13-2 to TRBJ2-5, with TRBD2 identical over 11 bases. Read sequence stops 4 residues before the CDR3 end, and the germline J gene provides the missing end. CDR3 size: 16 residues. Germline V CDR1 and CDR2: NNHNN, SYGAGS (reference sequence). Trimming at V came to 2 bases and at J to 0 bases, leaving 2 bases not matched to a gene.

This clone was counted only a few times. The gene symbols are mouse symbols. CDR3 DNA, as far as it was read: TGTGCCAGCAGCTGGACAGGGGGTTCCAACGAA. The encoded protein is CASSWTGGSNE. The entire CDR3 sequence reads CASSWTGGSNERLFF. This chain links TRBV5 with TRBJ1-4; 10 positions agree with TRBD1. The sequenced fragment ends 4 residues before the CDR3 boundary, so the rest is inferred from the germline J gene. Per germline, CDR1 LGHNA and CDR2 YNLKQL (reference sequence). This CDR3 comprises 15 residues. V dropped 5 bases and J dropped 1; count of bases not matched to a gene: 1.

Details on this clone: The genes are named according to mouse. The CDR3 extends 4 residues past the end of the read, so its final part is completed from the germline J gene. The gene calls are TRBV1 and TRBJ2-2; weak D call: TRBD1 (6 bases). Germline V gives CDR1 NSQYPW, CDR2 LRSPGD (reference sequence). Trimming took off 3 bases at V and 1 base at J, with 12 bases between the two ends. The CDR3 has 16 residues. The sequenced CDR3 bases are TGCACCTGCAGTGCCCCCGGGACAAGAAACACCGGG. It encodes CTCSAPGTRNTG. The whole CDR3 sequence is CTCSAPGTRNTGQLYF.

There are a few counts of this clone. Genes and germline come from the mouse. The CDR3 end lies 4 residues beyond the end of the read and is filled in from the germline J gene. The chain recombines TRBV13-3 with TRBJ1-1; 7 nucleotides match TRBD1. V lost 4 bases and J lost 1; bases outside the gene matches: 4. The CDR3 runs 14 residues. Germline V gives CDR1 NNHDY, CDR2 SYVADS. The CDR3 loop is CASSPYRGNTEVFF. CDR3 bases read: TGTGCCAGCAGTCCCTACAGGGGAAACACA.

Worth noting for this clone: Here the gene names and germline are mouse. The read comes to an end 4 residues before the CDR3 does, leaving the germline J gene to fill in the end. This sequence joins TRBV13-3 and TRBJ2-4, with D possibly TRBD1 on 6 matching bases. The length of the CDR3 is 13 residues. Germline CDR1 NNHDY, CDR2 SYVADS. CDR3 loop: CASSDPQGNTLYF. The sequenced part of the CDR3 DNA is TGTGCCAGCAGTGATCCCCAGGGGAAC.

Worth noting for this clone: Gene names denote mouse genes. The read ends 4 residues before the CDR3 terminus; that terminus is restored from the germline J gene. The J gene is TRBJ1-1, the V gene TRBV19; D might be TRBD1 (5 bases). This CDR3 comprises 14 residues. Between the trimmed V and J ends, which lost 0 bases and 2 bases, there was a span of 8 bases. Germline lookup yields CDR1 FNHDT and CDR2 SITEND (reference sequence). Here the CDR3 reads CASSIAGHNTEVFF. The part of the CDR3 DNA that was read is TGTGCCAGCAGTATAGCTGGACATAACACA.

As concerns this clone: Genes and germline are mouse. CDR3 bases read: TGTGCCAGCAGTGATCCGGGGGGGCAGGGTGCAGAA. This sequence encodes CASSDPGGQGAE. The entire CDR3 protein is CASSDPGGQGAETLYF. The V call is TRBV13-3, the J call TRBJ2-3, with 8 bases fitting TRBD2. The read terminates 4 residues ahead of where the CDR3 ends, so the germline J gene completes it. Germline-derived CDR1 and CDR2 are NNHDY and SYVADS. This CDR3 comprises 16 residues. Trimming took 1 base from V and 1 from J; bases not matched to a gene: 5.

About this clone: Mouse gene names apply. Sequencing ends 4 residues short of the CDR3 end; the germline J gene provides the rest. The rearrangement uses TRBV13-3 and TRBJ2-3, with TRBD2 as a possible D gene (5 bases). The CDR3 consists of 15 residues. Germline CDR1 and CDR2: NNHDY and SYVADS. Trimming removed 2 bases at V and 1 base at J, with 11 bases between. The CDR3 loop reads CASSEGWVRAETLYF. The covered CDR3 bases are TGTGCCAGCAGTGAGGGCTGGGTACGTGCAGAA.

Comments on this clone: The gene symbols are mouse symbols. The CDR3 end is not reached by the read, which stops 4 residues before it; the germline J gene fills it in. The V call is TRBV17, the J call TRBJ1-1, with a weak D call TRBD1 (5 bases). The CDR3 runs to 12 residues. The germline CDR1 and CDR2 sequences are MNHDT and YYDKIL. V lost 4 bases and J 4 bases, leaving 7 bases between the germline ends. This chain's CDR3 is CASSTGPTEVFF. The sequenced CDR3 bases are TGTGCTAGCAGTACAGGGCCCACA.

This clone has more than one count but fewer than ten. Mouse germline and gene names are used. The observed sequence ends 4 residues before the CDR3 terminus, with the missing tail filled in from the germline J gene. The chain joins TRBV1 to TRBJ2-3, with TRBD2 identical over 10 bases. Germline V gene sequence: CDR1 NSQYPW, CDR2 LRSPGD (reference sequence). The trim removed 3 bases at V and 0 bases at J, leaving 6 bases unmatched. This CDR3 has 17 residues. The CDR3 reads CTCSAVTGGWSAETLYF. CDR3 DNA, as far as it was read: TGCACCTGCAGTGCGGTGACTGGGGGGTGGAGTGCAGAA. Variable domain in full (rest from reference TRBV1 and TRBJ2-3): VTLLEQNPRWRLVPRGQAVNLRCILKNSQYPWMSWYQQDLQKQLQWLFTLRSPGDKEVKSLPGADYLATRVTDTELRLQVANMSQGRTLYCTCSAVTGGWSAETLYFGSGTRLTVL.

This clone was detected many times. TCRdb lists a protein that is different at residue 12 from the translated DNA; the protein given here uses the DNA translation. Gene names and germline refer to mouse. Read data end 3 residues before the CDR3 end; the end is taken from the germline J gene. The chain uses TRBV13-3 and TRBJ1-3, with a weak D call TRBD1 (6 bases). The CDR3 has 15 amino acids. CDR1 is NNHDY and CDR2 is SYVADS in the germline V gene. Trimming removed 1 base at V and 2 bases at J, with 10 bases between. The CDR3 protein is CASSDQGRAGNTLYF. Incomplete CDR3 DNA: TGTGCCAGCAGTGATCAGGGGCGGGCTGGAAATACG.

Only a few counts were recorded for this clone. The listed genes are named as in mouse. The read ends 4 residues before the CDR3 terminus; that terminus is restored from the germline J gene. The chain employs TRBV19 and TRBJ2-7, with D tentatively TRBD1 (5 bases). CDR3 length: 13 amino acids. In germline, CDR1 is FNHDT, CDR2 SITEND (reference sequence). The covered CDR3 bases are TGTGCCAGCACCAATAGCAGGGTTTAT. Translating gives CASTNSRVY. The full CDR3 protein is CASTNSRVYEQYF.

As for this clone: Gene labels here are mouse ones. This CDR3 reads CASTTGGPGQNTLYF. CDR3 DNA (partial): TGTGCCAGCACGACAGGGGGGCCAGGTCAAAAC. The gene calls are TRBV13-3 and TRBJ2-4; 9 bases align to TRBD1. Read sequence stops 4 residues before the CDR3 end, and the germline J gene provides the missing end. The V and J ends lost 6 bases and 1 base, in that order; junction bases with no gene match: 6. The CDR3 extends over 15 amino acids. Looked up from germline, CDR1 is NNHDY and CDR2 is SYVADS.